A selection of T cell receptor beta chains follows, all from one sample in a study of cytomegalovirus exposure and HLA in healthy donors. Produced via immunoSEQ multiplex PCR; TCRdb's table is partial and in-frame only. The table has roughly 60,000 clones, roughly 80% seen once. The sample taken for sequencing was PBMCs. These receptors were collected from a woman in her forties in good health and CMV-seropositive. Both conserved end residues are part of each CDR3. Fields, in order: J gene, V gene, D gene, CDR3 length, clone size, CDR3 DNA, CDR3 protein. D genes are given only for firm matches. Where a row states a size, it is once, few, many or the class of an expanded clone; other rows omit it.

>TRBJ2-7|TRBV7-8|.|13|.
TGTGCCAGCAGCTTCGACACCTCCTACGAGCAGTACTTC
CASSFDTSYEQYF
>TRBJ2-7|TRBV6-1|TRBD1|14|.
TGTGCCAGCAGGGAGACAGGGGGCTCCTACGAGCAGTACTTC
CASRETGGSYEQYF
>TRBJ1-2|TRBV19|.|13|.
TGTGCCAGTAGTAATTACAGTCCCCCTGGCTACACCTTC
CASSNYSPPGYTF
>TRBJ2-1|TRBV7-2|.|16|.
TGTGCCAGCAGCTCACCGGGACTCCGCTCCTACAATGAGCAGTTCTTC
CASSSPGLRSYNEQFF
>TRBJ2-1|TRBV5-1|.|12|few
TGCGCCAGCAGCTTGGTACAGGGCGGTCGGTTCTTC
CASSLVQGGRFF
>TRBJ2-7|TRBV13|.|14|.
TGTGCCAGCAGCTTAGAAGTAGGGGGCTACGAGCAGTACTTC
CASSLEVGGYEQYF
>TRBJ2-3|TRBV7-2|TRBD2|16|.
TGTGCCAGCAGCCGCCGGACTAGCGGGGTTAGAGATACGCAGTATTTT
CASSRRTSGVRDTQYF
>TRBJ1-6|TRBV7-9|.|15|.
TGTGCCAGCAGAGACCCCTGGGTGGAGGCTTCACCCCTCCACTTT
CASRDPWVEASPLHF
>TRBJ2-2|TRBV7-8|.|16|.
TGTGCCAGCAGCTTACAGGCCCAAACTAACACCGGGGAGCTGTTTTTT
CASSLQAQTNTGELFF
>TRBJ1-1|TRBV5-1|.|13|.
TGCGCCAGCAGCTTGGTATTGAACACTGAAGCTTTCTTT
CASSLVLNTEAFF
>TRBJ1-2|TRBV6-4|.|14|.
TGTGCCAGCACCCCCGACCCGGGTGGCTATGGCTACACCTTC
CASTPDPGGYGYTF
>TRBJ1-1|TRBV5-6|.|13|.
TGTGCCAGCAGCTTGGTAACAGTAGCTGAAGCTTTCTTT
CASSLVTVAEAFF
>TRBJ2-7|TRBV2|.|11|few
TGTGCCAGTAAACAGTCCTACGAGCAGTACTTC
CASKQSYEQYF
>TRBJ1-1|TRBV5-6|.|15|.
TGTGCCAGCAGCGGGACATTTGGGTGGAACACTGAAGCTTTCTTT
CASSGTFGWNTEAFF
>TRBJ2-2|TRBV5-4|TRBD1|14|few
TGTGCCATTCGACAGGGTTGGGGCACCGGGGAGCTGTTTTTT
CAIRQGWGTGELFF
>TRBJ2-7|TRBV18|.|16|.
TGTGCCAGCTCCCCTACCACCCAGGGGAAGGCCTACGAGCAGTACTTC
CASSPTTQGKAYEQYF
>TRBJ1-6|TRBV30|.|14|.
TGTGCCTGGAGTGGGCCAGGGGCTAATTCACCCCTCCACTTT
CAWSGPGANSPLHF
>TRBJ1-2|TRBV12-1|.|18|few
TGTGCCAGCAGCGAACCTTGGACAGGGGGTAAGTCGAACTATGGCTACACCTTC
CASSEPWTGGKSNYGYTF
>TRBJ1-2|TRBV5-6|.|14|.
TGTGCCAGCAGCCGGGGATTAGGGCTGGATGGCTACACCTTC
CASSRGLGLDGYTF
>TRBJ1-6|TRBV6-5|TRBD1|16|.
TGTGCCAGCAGTTACTCGACAGGGGCGGATAATTCACCCCTCCACTTT
CASSYSTGADNSPLHF
>TRBJ2-7|TRBV23-1|.|17|.
TGCGCCAGCAGTCAATTGCGCGGGACGGGGTTCTTGTACGAGCAGTACTTC
CASSQLRGTGFLYEQYF
>TRBJ1-1|TRBV7-3|.|15|few
TGTGCCAGCAGCCCTACTAACGACCAGAACACTGAAGCTTTCTTT
CASSPTNDQNTEAFF
>TRBJ1-2|TRBV5-1|.|12|.
TGCGCCAGCAGTTTTGATCGGGATGGCTACACCTTC
CASSFDRDGYTF
>TRBJ1-4|TRBV5-5|.|14|.
TGTGCCAGCAGCTTACCCGGGGAAAATGAAAAACTGTTTTTT
CASSLPGENEKLFF
>TRBJ2-2|TRBV7-6|TRBD1|14|.
TGTGCCAGCAGCCCCGACAGGGCGAGCGGGGAGCTGTTTTTT
CASSPDRASGELFF
>TRBJ1-2|TRBV5-1|TRBD1|16|.
TGCGCCAGCAGCTACGAGACAGGGGGAACTGTGAGGGGCTACACCTTC
CASSYETGGTVRGYTF
>TRBJ1-1|TRBV7-8|TRBD1|16|.
TGTGCCAGCAGCCCACCCCAGGGAAGAAGGGGGCGAGGAGCTTTCTTT
CASSPPQGRRGRGAFF
>TRBJ2-1|TRBV5-1|.|16|.
TGCGCCAGCAGCTTGATAAGGGGGTCCGGGAACAATGAGCAGTTCTTC
CASSLIRGSGNNEQFF
>TRBJ1-6|TRBV19|TRBD1|14|.
TGTGCCAGTTCCCCGGGACAGGGGAATTCACCCCTCCACTTT
CASSPGQGNSPLHF
>TRBJ2-7|TRBV28|TRBD1|15|.
TGTGCCAGCAGTTTATGGGTGACAGGGGGCTACGAGCAGTACTTC
CASSLWVTGGYEQYF
>TRBJ2-7|TRBV5-1|.|14|.
TGCGCCAGCAGCTTGGGAGGGGGCTCCTACGAGCAGTACTTC
CASSLGGGSYEQYF
>TRBJ1-6|TRBV7-8|.|16|.
TGTGCCAGCAGTGGGCGGGGGGCCGGGGGGAATTCACCCCTCCACTTT
CASSGRGAGGNSPLHF
>TRBJ1-3|TRBV30|.|14|.
TGTGCCTGGAACAGGGACGTCTCTGGAAACACCATATATTTT
CAWNRDVSGNTIYF
>TRBJ1-6|TRBV25-1|.|12|.
TGTGCCAGCATGGGGCCTTATTCACCCCTCCACTTT
CASMGPYSPLHF
>TRBJ2-1|TRBV4-3|.|15|once
TGCGCCAGCAGCCAAGATCCGGGGGAGTACAATGAGCAGTTCTTC
CASSQDPGEYNEQFF
>TRBJ1-1|TRBV29-1|.|12|few
TGCAGCGTTGTGAATCCGACAACTGAAGCTTTCTTT
CSVVNPTTEAFF
>TRBJ1-2|TRBV27|.|14|few
TGTGCCAGCAGTTTGTCGGAACTACACTATGGCTACACCTTC
CASSLSELHYGYTF
>TRBJ1-6|TRBV5-1|.|14|once
TGCGCCAGCAGCTTTCGGACAGAAGATTCACCCCTCCACTTT
CASSFRTEDSPLHF
>TRBJ2-6|TRBV4-3|.|15|.
TGCGCCAGCAGCCGCTCAGGGTCTGGGGCCAACGTCCTGACTTTC
CASSRSGSGANVLTF
>TRBJ2-4|TRBV6-5|.|12|.
TGTGCCAGCAGCCCTACAGGGAACATTCAGTACTTC
CASSPTGNIQYF
>TRBJ2-5|TRBV5-1|TRBD1|14|.
TGCGCCAGCAGAGCGACAGGGACCCAAGAGACCCAGTACTTC
CASRATGTQETQYF
>TRBJ1-6|TRBV6-5|.|15|once
TGTGCCAGCAGCCTTCGTAGCTCCTATAATTCACCCCTCCACTTT
CASSLRSSYNSPLHF
>TRBJ2-2|TRBV21-1|.|15|.
TGTGCCAGCAGCAAAGGGGAGCCGAACACCGGGGAGCTGTTTTTT
CASSKGEPNTGELFF